Below are 12 T cell receptor beta chains sequenced from a single sample in a study of blood T cell repertoires in COVID-19. Here immunoSEQ multiplex PCR was the method, and the copy in TCRdb shows in-frame clones only, minus some. The sample yields approximately 150,000 clones, more than 80% seen once. The sequencing input was peripheral blood. The receptors stem from a woman in her sixties or seventies with COVID-19, enrolled during active disease.

The chain uses TRBV5-1 and TRBJ2-3; TRBD2 agrees at 14 bases. Germline V gene data show CDR1 as SGHRS and CDR2 as YFSETQ. This CDR3 contains 15 residues. The ends lost 4 bases at V and 5 bases at J; junction bases unmatched: 3. CDR3 amino acids: CASSVGTSGGDTQYF. For the CDR3, the DNA is TGCGCCAGCAGCGTCGGGACTAGCGGGGGAGATACGCAGTATTTT.

V usage is TRBV24-1 and J usage is TRBJ2-1; D is undetermined. Per germline, CDR1 KGHDR and CDR2 SFDVKD. CDR3 length: 15 residues. V was cut by 0 bases and J by 6 bases, with 11 bases left in between. The CDR3 region is CATSDLTRQGNEQFF. CDR3 DNA sequence: TGTGCCACCAGTGATTTGACCAGGCAAGGCAATGAGCAGTTCTTC.

V is TRBV5-1 and J is TRBJ2-5; 11 bases fit TRBD2. Germline V gives CDR1 SGHRS, CDR2 YFSETQ. With 7 bases clipped from V and 5 bases from J, the junction kept 10 bases outside the gene matches. This CDR3 region has 15 residues. DNA of the CDR3: TGCGCCAGCTCCGGGACTAGCGGCTCCCCTGAGACCCAGTACTTC. It translates to CASSGTSGSPETQYF.

The V call is TRBV5-1, the J call TRBJ1-5; 7 bases align to TRBD1. Trimming took 3 bases from V and 3 from J; bases not matched to a gene: 3. The CDR3 has 14 residues. Germline CDR1 and CDR2: SGHRS and YFSETQ. The CDR3 protein is CASSWDSPNQPQHF. Here the CDR3 DNA reads TGCGCCAGCAGCTGGGACAGTCCCAATCAGCCCCAGCATTTT. The full variable domain, rest sourced from reference TRBV5-1 and TRBJ1-5, is KAGVTQTPRYLIKTRGQQVTLSCSPISGHRSVSWYQQTPGQGLQFLFEYFSETQRNKGNFPGRFSGRQFSNSRSEMNVSTLELGDSALYLCASSWDSPNQPQHFGDGTRLSIL.

The chain employs TRBV6-1 and TRBJ1-1; D uncertain. CDR1 and CDR2 (germline): MNHNS, SASEGT. Trimming took 3 bases from V and 2 from J, leaving 10 bases between them. The CDR3 extends over 14 amino acids. CDR3 nucleotides: TGTGCCAGCAGTGAGTGGGGAGGTAACACTGAAGCTTTCTTT. This codes for CASSEWGGNTEAFF.

The genes are TRBV4-3 and TRBJ2-7; perhaps TRBD1 as D (5 bases). Trimming took off 1 base at V and 0 bases at J, with 7 bases between the two ends. This CDR3 is built from 14 residues. Germline values: CDR1 LGHNA, CDR2 YSLEER. The CDR3 region is CASSQGQSSYEQYF. CDR3 nucleotides: TGCGCCAGCAGCCAAGGACAGAGCTCCTACGAGCAGTACTTC.

The chain employs TRBV10-3 and TRBJ1-2; 10 positions agree with TRBD1. The V gene's germline CDR1 is ENHRY and CDR2 SYGVKD. V shed 11 bases and J 4 bases; nucleotides not matched to a gene: 7. The CDR3 extends over 13 amino acids. The CDR3 spells CASTGGDVYGYTF. The CDR3 DNA reads TGTGCCTCGACAGGGGGCGATGTCTATGGCTACACCTTC.

V is TRBV15 and J is TRBJ1-1, with TRBD1 matching 8 bases. This CDR3 comprises 15 residues. CDR1 LNHNV and CDR2 YYDKDF come from the germline V gene (reference sequence). Trimming removed 5 bases from V and 3 bases from J; junction bases left unmatched: 8. In DNA form, the CDR3 reads TGTGCCACCAGCCCCACAGGGGGTGTCTACACTGAAGCTTTCTTT. Its protein is CATSPTGGVYTEAFF.

This clone was seen a single time. This chain's CDR3 is CASSFGTGGNEQFF. CDR3 DNA: TGTGCCAGCAGCTTTGGGACAGGGGGCAATGAGCAGTTCTTC. V is TRBV9 and J is TRBJ2-1, with 11 positions matching TRBD1. Germline CDR1 SGDLS, CDR2 YYNGEE. This CDR3 region has 14 residues. The V segment lost 4 bases and the J segment 6 bases; nucleotides outside the gene matches: 3.

The chain carries TRBV5-1 and TRBJ1-6, with 10 positions matching TRBD1. After removal of 0 bases from V and 10 bases from J, the junction contained 1 base not matched to a gene. This CDR3 region has 14 residues. Germline CDR1 is SGHRS and CDR2 is YFSETQ. CDR3 nucleotides: TGCGCCAGCAGCTTGGGACAGGGGGCGTCACCCCTCCACTTT. Encoded protein: CASSLGQGASPLHF.

The rearrangement links TRBV9 to TRBJ1-3, with no clear D. Germline CDR1 is SGDLS and CDR2 is YYNGEE. The V end lost 5 bases, the J end lost 0 bases, and 6 bases lay between the germline ends. The CDR3 is 13 residues long. The CDR3 sequence: CASRPGSGNTIYF. The DNA of the CDR3 is TGTGCCAGCAGACCGGGCTCTGGAAACACCATATATTTT.

The J gene is TRBJ2-7, the V gene TRBV6-1; D perhaps matches TRBD2 (6 bases). The V gene lost 3 bases and the J gene lost 6 bases, with 15 bases spanning the gap. The CDR3 extends over 14 amino acids. Per the germline V gene, CDR1 is MNHNS and CDR2 is SASEGT. The CDR3 spells CASSERGDGGEQYF. CDR3 nucleotides: TGTGCCAGCAGTGAGCGCGGGGACGGGGGCGAGCAGTACTTC.